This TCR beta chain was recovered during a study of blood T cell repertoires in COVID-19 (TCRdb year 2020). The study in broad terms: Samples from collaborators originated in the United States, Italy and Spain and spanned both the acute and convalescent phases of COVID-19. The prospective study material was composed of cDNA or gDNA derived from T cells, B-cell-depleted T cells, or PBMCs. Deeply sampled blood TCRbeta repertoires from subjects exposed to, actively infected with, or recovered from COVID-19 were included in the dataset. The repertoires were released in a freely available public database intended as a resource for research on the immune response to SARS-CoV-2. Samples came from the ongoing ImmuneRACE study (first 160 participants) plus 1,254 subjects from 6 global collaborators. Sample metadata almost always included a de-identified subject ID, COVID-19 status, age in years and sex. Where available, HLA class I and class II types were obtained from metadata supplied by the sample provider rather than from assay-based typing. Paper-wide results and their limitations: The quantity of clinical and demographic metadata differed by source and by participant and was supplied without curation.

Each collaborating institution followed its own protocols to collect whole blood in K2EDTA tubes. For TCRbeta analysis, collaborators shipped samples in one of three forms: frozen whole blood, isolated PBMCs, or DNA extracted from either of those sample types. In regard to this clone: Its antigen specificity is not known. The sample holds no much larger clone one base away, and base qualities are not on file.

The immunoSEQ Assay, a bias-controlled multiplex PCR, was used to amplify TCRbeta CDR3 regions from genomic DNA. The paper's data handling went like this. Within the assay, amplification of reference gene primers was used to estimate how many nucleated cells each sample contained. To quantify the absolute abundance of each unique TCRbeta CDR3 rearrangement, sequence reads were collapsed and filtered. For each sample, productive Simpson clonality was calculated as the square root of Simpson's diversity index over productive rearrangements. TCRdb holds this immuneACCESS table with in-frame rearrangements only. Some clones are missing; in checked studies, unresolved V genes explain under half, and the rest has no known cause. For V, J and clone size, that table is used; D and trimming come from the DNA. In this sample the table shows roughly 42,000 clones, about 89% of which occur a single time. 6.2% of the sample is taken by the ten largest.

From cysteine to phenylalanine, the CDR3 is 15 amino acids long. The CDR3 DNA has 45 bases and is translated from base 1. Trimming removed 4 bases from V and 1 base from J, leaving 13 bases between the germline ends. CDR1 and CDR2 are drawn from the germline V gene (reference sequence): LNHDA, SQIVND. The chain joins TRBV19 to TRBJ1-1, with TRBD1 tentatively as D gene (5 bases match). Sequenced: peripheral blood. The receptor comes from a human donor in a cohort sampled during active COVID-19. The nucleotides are TGTGCCAGTAGTACGCAGGGTGACGCGAACACTGAAGCTTTCTTT. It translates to CASSTQGDANTEAFF.